The sequence of this T cell receptor (beta chain) was determined in a study of cytomegalovirus exposure and HLA in healthy donors. As for the study in general: Prior work identified around 120 million unique TCR beta sequences in some 200 million T cells. The study placed 80% to 90% of its roughly 410 genotyped donors in the Caucasian-associated ancestry cluster. The study's findings and limits: Under 20,000 TCR beta sequences were associated with HLA alleles at 0.05 false discovery rate in a later analysis. It emerged from a later analysis that several of the most significant clusters appeared to be linked to common viral pathogens.

Germline V gene data show CDR1 as SGHTA and CDR2 as FQGTGA. CDR3 length equals 15 residues. V was clipped by 5 bases and J by 7 bases; unmatched bases: 6. Notes on this clone: Its antigen remains unidentified.

The PCR ran on 60 Vbeta and 13 Jbeta primers. Measured with immunoSEQ multiplex PCR; TCRdb has only the in-frame clones, and not every one. The data hold 150,000 to 200,000 clones, with 75% to 85% observed a single time. The V gene is TRBV7-3, the J gene TRBJ1-6; 9 nucleotides agree with TRBD1. The TCR sequence derives from a woman between 18 and 29 years old in good health and CMV-seronegative. The specimen was PBMCs. CDR3 region: CASSRTGTGNSPLHF. The DNA of the CDR3 is TGTGCCAGCAGCCGGACCGGGACAGGGAATTCACCCCTCCACTTT.